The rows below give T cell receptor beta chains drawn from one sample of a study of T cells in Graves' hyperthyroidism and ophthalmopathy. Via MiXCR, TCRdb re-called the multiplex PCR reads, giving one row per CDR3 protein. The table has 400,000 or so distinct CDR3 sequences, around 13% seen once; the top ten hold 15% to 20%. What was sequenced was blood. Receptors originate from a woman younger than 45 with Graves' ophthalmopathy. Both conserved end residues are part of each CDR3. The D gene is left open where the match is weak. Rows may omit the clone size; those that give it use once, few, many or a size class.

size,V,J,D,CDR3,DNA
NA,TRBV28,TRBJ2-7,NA,CASSLPGGRRAEQYF,TGTGCCAGCAGTTTACCCGGGGGACGTAGGGCCGAGCAGTACTTC
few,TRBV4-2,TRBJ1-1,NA,CASSLEAGATEAFF,TGTGCCAGCAGCCTAGAGGCGGGAGCCACTGAAGCTTTCTTT
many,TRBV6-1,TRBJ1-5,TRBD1,CASRNLDRARGSNQPQHF,TGTGCCAGCAGAAACCTCGACAGGGCTAGGGGTAGCAATCAGCCCCAGCATTTT
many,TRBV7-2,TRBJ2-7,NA,CASSLRAGDIYEQYF,TGTGCCAGCAGCTTACGGGCGGGGGACATCTACGAGCAGTACTTC
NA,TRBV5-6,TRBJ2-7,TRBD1,CASSLGRDRADEQYF,TGTGCCAGCAGCTTAGGCCGGGACAGGGCGGACGAGCAGTACTTC
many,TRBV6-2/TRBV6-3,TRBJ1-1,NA,CASSYSGAEAFF,TGTGCCAGCAGTTACTCGGGTGCTGAAGCTTTCTTT
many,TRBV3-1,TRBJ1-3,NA,CASSTGLSGWDTIYF,TGTGCCAGCAGCACAGGACTCAGCGGCTGGGACACCATATATTTT
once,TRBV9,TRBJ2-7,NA,CASTPPRLDSSYEQYF,TGTGCCAGCACCCCCCCCCGACTTGACTCCTCCTACGAGCAGTACTTC
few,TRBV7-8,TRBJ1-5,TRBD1,CASSRKYYDREKSQPQHF,TGTGCCAGCAGCAGAAAATACTATGACAGGGAAAAGAGTCAGCCCCAGCATTTT
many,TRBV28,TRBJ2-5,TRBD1,CASSGTAIQETQYF,TGTGCCAGCAGTGGGACAGCTATACAAGAGACCCAGTACTTC
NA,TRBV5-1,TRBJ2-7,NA,CASSPRQGLNSEQYF,TGCGCCAGCAGCCCCCGACAGGGACTTAATTCCGAGCAGTACTTC
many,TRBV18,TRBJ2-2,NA,CASSPRRGRSDTGELFF,TGTGCCAGCTCACCGCGACGGGGCCGGTCTGACACCGGGGAGCTGTTTTTT
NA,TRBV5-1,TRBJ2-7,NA,CASWDGSSYEQYF,TGCGCCAGCTGGGACGGGAGCTCCTACGAGCAGTACTTC
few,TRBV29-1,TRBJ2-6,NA,CSVEAVQNSGANVLTF,TGCAGCGTTGAAGCAGTGCAAAACTCTGGGGCCAACGTCCTGACTTTC
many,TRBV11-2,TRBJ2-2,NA,CASSSIKLDDYLAGELFF,TGTGCCAGCAGCTCAATAAAGCTGGATGATTATCTCGCCGGGGAGCTGTTTTTT
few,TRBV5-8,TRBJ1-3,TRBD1,CASSAQGARGNTIYF,TGTGCCAGCAGCGCCCAGGGGGCGCGCGGAAACACCATATATTTT
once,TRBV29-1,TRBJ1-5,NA,CSYTWGLDQPQHF,TGCAGCTACACTTGGGGGTTGGATCAGCCCCAGCATTTT
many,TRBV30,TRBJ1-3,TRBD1,CAWNTGDRGGNTIYF,TGTGCCTGGAACACTGGGGACAGGGGTGGAAACACCATATATTTT
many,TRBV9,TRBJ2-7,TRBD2,CASIKGNSGAISYEQYF,TGTGCCAGCATTAAGGGGAACAGCGGGGCGATATCCTACGAGCAGTACTTC
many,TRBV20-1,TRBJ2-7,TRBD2,CSAAPPGLGAEQYF,TGCAGTGCTGCACCACCGGGACTAGGCGCCGAGCAGTACTTC
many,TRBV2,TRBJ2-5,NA,CASRPTRGRVETQYF,TGTGCCAGCAGACCCACACGGGGCCGGGTGGAGACCCAGTACTTC
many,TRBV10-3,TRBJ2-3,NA,CAISLRGNLGNTQYF,TGTGCCATCAGCCTTCGGGGAAATCTGGGTAATACGCAGTATTTT
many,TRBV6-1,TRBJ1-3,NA,CASSYGQVASGNTIYF,TGTGCCAGCAGTTATGGCCAGGTTGCCTCTGGAAACACCATATATTTT
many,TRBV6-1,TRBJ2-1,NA,CAINWNPYNEQFF,TGTGCCATCAACTGGAACCCCTACAATGAGCAGTTCTTC
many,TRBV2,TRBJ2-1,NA,CASSAGARSYNEQFF,TGTGCCAGCAGTGCGGGGGCCCGCTCCTACAATGAGCAGTTCTTC
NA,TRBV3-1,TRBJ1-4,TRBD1,CASSLIGTGSFEKLFF,TGTGCCAGCAGCCTAATCGGGACAGGGAGTTTTGAAAAACTGTTTTTT
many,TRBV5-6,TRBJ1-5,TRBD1,CASSGQGMQPQHF,TGTGCCAGCAGCGGACAGGGAATGCAGCCCCAGCATTTT
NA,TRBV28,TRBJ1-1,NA,CASSLSGGGAEAFF,TGTGCCAGCAGTTTATCCGGCGGGGGGGCTGAAGCTTTCTTT
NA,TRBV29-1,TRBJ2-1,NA,CSVIGLSSYNEQFF,TGCAGCGTCATAGGACTTAGCTCCTACAATGAGCAGTTCTTC
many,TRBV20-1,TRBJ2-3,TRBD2,CSAIGTSGGPSTDTQYF,TGCAGTGCTATAGGGACTAGCGGGGGCCCGAGCACAGATACGCAGTATTTT
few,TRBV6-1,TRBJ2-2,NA,CASLTGQTNTGGLFF,TGTGCCAGCCTGACGGGACAGACCAACACCGGGGGGCTGTTTTTT
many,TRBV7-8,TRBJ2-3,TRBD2,CASSEKLAGGTDTQYF,TGTGCCAGCAGCGAGAAACTAGCGGGGGGCACAGATACGCAGTATTTT
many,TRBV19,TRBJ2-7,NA,CASRDYLQNGEQYF,TGTGCCAGTAGGGACTATCTGCAAAATGGGGAGCAGTACTTC
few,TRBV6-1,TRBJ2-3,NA,CASSLRRSTDTQYF,TGTGCCAGCAGCCTGCGTCGGAGCACAGATACGCAGTATTTT
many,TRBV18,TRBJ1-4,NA,CASSPPVIEKLFF,TGTGCCAGCTCACCACCTGTTATTGAAAAACTGTTTTTT
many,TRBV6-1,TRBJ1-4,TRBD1,CASRGLLRRTGIRGKLFF,TGTGCCAGCAGAGGTTTACTACGGCGGACAGGGATCCGGGGAAAACTGTTTTTT
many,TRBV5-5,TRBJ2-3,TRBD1,CASSLQGARTPDTQYF,TGTGCCAGCAGCTTACAGGGGGCTCGGACCCCAGATACGCAGTATTTT
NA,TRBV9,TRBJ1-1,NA,CASSEGTVNTEAFF,TGTGCCAGCAGCGAGGGAACGGTGAACACTGAAGCTTTCTTT
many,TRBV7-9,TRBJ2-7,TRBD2,CASESSGDLEQYF,TGTGCCAGCGAGTCTAGCGGGGATCTCGAGCAGTACTTC
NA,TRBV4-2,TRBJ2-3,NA,CASSQVLASTDTQYF,TGTGCCAGCAGCCAAGTTTTGGCCTCAACAGATACGCAGTATTTT
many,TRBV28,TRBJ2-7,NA,CASSSESYEQYF,TGTGCCAGCAGTTCGGAGTCCTACGAGCAGTACTTC
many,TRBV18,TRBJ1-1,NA,CASSPGQNTEAFF,TGTGCCAGCTCACCGGGACAGAACACTGAAGCTTTCTTT
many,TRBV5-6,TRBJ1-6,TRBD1,CASSPLSGQQLLHF,TGTGCCAGCAGCCCCCTCTCGGGACAGCAACTACTCCACTTT